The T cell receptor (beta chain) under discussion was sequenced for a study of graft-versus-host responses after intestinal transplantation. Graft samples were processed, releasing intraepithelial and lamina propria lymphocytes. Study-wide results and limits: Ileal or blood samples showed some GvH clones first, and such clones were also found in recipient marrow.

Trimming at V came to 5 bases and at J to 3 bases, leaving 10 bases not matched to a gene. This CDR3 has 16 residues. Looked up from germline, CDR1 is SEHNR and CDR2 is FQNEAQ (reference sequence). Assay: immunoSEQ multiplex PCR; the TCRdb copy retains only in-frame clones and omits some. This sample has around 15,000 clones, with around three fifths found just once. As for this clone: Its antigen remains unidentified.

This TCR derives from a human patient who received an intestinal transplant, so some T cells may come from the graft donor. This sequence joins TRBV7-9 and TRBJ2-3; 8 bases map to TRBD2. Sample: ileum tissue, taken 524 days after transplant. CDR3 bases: TGTGCCAGCAGCCTCACCTTAACTAGCGGAACAGATACGCAGTATTTT. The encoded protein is CASSLTLTSGTDTQYF.